The 12 T cell receptor beta chains in this list originate from one sample, sequenced in a study of T-cell memory formation after mild COVID-19. TCRdb passed the 5' RACE reads through MiXCR, listing each CDR3 protein once. The table lists some 190,000 distinct CDR3 sequences, 16% of them singletons, with just over 2% in the top ten. The sequencing input was PBMCs or a T cell subset sorted from them (not recorded which). These receptor sequences come from an adult woman who had mild COVID-19 (a few samples of this study predate the infection). Cell type and time point are not known.

V gene TRBV7-9 combines with J gene TRBJ1-2, with 8 bases aligning to TRBD1. Losses at the gene ends were 6 bases for V and 4 bases for J; bases not matched to a gene: 4. The V gene's germline CDR1 is SEHNR and CDR2 FQNEAQ (reference sequence). CDR3 length equals 13 residues. CDR3 region: CASRHDRGYGYTF. The CDR3, as DNA: TGTGCCAGCAGACATGACAGGGGCTATGGCTACACCTTC.

This clonotype has a handful of counts. The rearrangement joins TRBV7-9 to TRBJ2-7, with TRBD1 matching 10 bases. This CDR3 region has 13 residues. Germline CDR1 is SEHNR and CDR2 is FQNEAQ (reference sequence). With 8 bases clipped from V and 6 bases from J, the junction kept 7 bases outside the gene matches. CDR3 amino acids: CASQIGQGVEQYF. CDR3 sequence (DNA): TGTGCCAGCCAAATCGGACAGGGGGTCGAGCAGTACTTC. The full variable domain, its missing parts supplied by reference TRBV7-9 and TRBJ2-7, is DTGVSQNPRHKITKRGQNVTFRCDPISEHNRLYWYRQTLGQGPEFLTYFQNEAQLEKSRLLSDRFSAERPKGSFSTLEIQRTEQGDSAMYLCASQIGQGVEQYFGPGTRLTVT.

The rearrangement uses TRBV4-3 and TRBJ2-1, with 7 bases lining up with TRBD1. This CDR3 is built from 14 residues. Unmatched junction bases numbered 0, after V lost 0 bases and J lost 4 bases. In germline, CDR1 is LGHNA, CDR2 YSLEER. CDR3 in DNA: TGCGCCAGCAGCCAAGAGACAGGGTACAATGAGCAGTTCTTC. Translated: CASSQETGYNEQFF.

This clonotype was counted a few times. The rearrangement links TRBV12-3 or TRBV12-4 to TRBJ2-7; 16 nucleotides match TRBD2. The J segment lost 5 bases and the V segment lost 6 bases, leaving 7 bases of the junction unmatched. The CDR3 extends over 16 amino acids. The CDR3 DNA sequence: TGTGCCAGCAGCTCCCGCGGGACTAGCGGGAGGGACGAGCAGTACTTC. It translates to CASSSRGTSGRDEQYF.

This clonotype was detected only a few times. The rearrangement joins TRBV20-1 to TRBJ2-1, with D unclear. Germline V gene sequence: CDR1 DFQATT, CDR2 SNEGSKA (reference sequence). This CDR3 comprises 12 residues. V was pared by 5 bases and J by 8 bases, with 13 bases between. CDR3 bases: TGCAGTGCTCCGGACCTTACGGATGAGCAGTTCTTC. Its translation is CSAPDLTDEQFF.

V gene TRBV5-6 combines with J gene TRBJ2-4, with 7 bases fitting TRBD2. In germline, CDR1 is SGHDT, CDR2 YYEEEE. V lost 1 base to trimming and J lost 8 bases; unmatched junction nucleotides: 6. The CDR3 runs 14 residues. Here the CDR3 reads CASSLSGTLHIQYF. The CDR3 coding sequence is TGTGCCAGCAGCTTGAGCGGGACTCTTCACATTCAGTACTTC.

This clonotype was found a few times. The CDR3 bases are TGTGCCAGCAGCCCCCTTTGGGAGACAGGGGGCCATGGCTACACCTTC. It specifies CASSPLWETGGHGYTF. The chain joins TRBV11-2 to TRBJ1-2, with 10 positions matching TRBD1. The trim removed 5 bases at V and 6 bases at J, leaving 12 bases unmatched. CDR1 is SGHAT, CDR2 FQNNGV, per germline. CDR3 length: 16 residues. The variable domain in full, with the rest retrieved from reference TRBV11-2 and TRBJ1-2, is EAGVAQSPRYKIIEKRQSVAFWCNPISGHATLYWYQQILGQGPKLLIQFQNNGVVDDSQLPKDRFSAERLKGVDSTLKIQPAKLEDSAVYLCASSPLWETGGHGYTFGSGTRLTVV.

This clonotype was seen a handful of times. The CDR3 DNA follows: TGCAGTGCCAGCCATAGCGGAGAGTTCACCGGGGAGCTGTTTTTT. The encoded protein is CSASHSGEFTGELFF. This chain joins TRBV20-1 and TRBJ2-2; tentative D call: TRBD2 (6 bases). CDR1 is DFQATT, CDR2 SNEGSKA, per germline (reference sequence). The CDR3 spans 15 residues. V was trimmed by 6 bases and J by 4 bases, leaving 18 bases between them.

The chain uses TRBV12-3 or TRBV12-4 and TRBJ1-4; D remains unclear. The CDR3 covers 15 residues. Trimming left V 4 bases short and J 3 bases short, with 12 bases between. The CDR3 bases are TGTGCCAGCAGTTCCTTGACAAGGGCTAATGAAAAACTGTTTTTT. Translated: CASSSLTRANEKLFF.

This clonotype has only a few counts. The J gene is TRBJ1-1, the V gene TRBV5-4, with 7 bases that match TRBD1. J was trimmed by 2 bases and V by 1 base; bases with no gene match: 2. CDR3 size: 14 residues. Per germline, CDR1 SGHNT and CDR2 YYREEE (reference sequence). This CDR3 is CASSLKGANTEAFF. The CDR3 nucleotides read TGTGCCAGCAGCTTGAAGGGGGCCAACACTGAAGCTTTCTTT.

In its sample, this clonotype was seen once. The gene calls are TRBV12-3 or TRBV12-4 and TRBJ1-5, with TRBD1 matching 9 bases. V shed 4 bases and J 4 bases; nucleotides not matched to a gene: 11. CDR3 size: 17 residues. The CDR3 region has the DNA TGTGCCAGCAGTTCCCCTAGGGGACAGGGATGGAATCAGCCCCAGCATTTT. This encodes CASSSPRGQGWNQPQHF.

This clonotype was detected a few times. The chain couples TRBV15 to TRBJ1-4; perhaps TRBD1 as D (5 bases). CDR3 length: 18 residues. Germline-derived CDR1 and CDR2 are LNHNV and YYDKDF (reference sequence). V lost 3 bases to trimming and J lost 8 bases, with 25 bases between them. The DNA for the CDR3 is TGTGCCACCAGCAGCCCTCATAAGCATGGAGGGGTAATCGAAAAACTGTTTTTT. This sequence encodes CATSSPHKHGGVIEKLFF.